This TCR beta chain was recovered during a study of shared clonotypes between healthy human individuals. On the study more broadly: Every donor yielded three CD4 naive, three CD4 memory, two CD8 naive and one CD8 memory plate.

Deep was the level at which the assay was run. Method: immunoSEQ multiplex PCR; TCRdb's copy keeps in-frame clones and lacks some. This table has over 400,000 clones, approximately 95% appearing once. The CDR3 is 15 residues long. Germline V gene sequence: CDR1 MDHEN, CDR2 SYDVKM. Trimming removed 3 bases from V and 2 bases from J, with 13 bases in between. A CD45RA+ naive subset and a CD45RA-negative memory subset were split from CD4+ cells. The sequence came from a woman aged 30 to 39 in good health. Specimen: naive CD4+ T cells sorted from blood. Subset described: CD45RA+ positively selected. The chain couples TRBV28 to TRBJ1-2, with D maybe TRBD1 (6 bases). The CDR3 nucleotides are TGTGCCAGCAGTTTTCAGGGGTTCTCCAACTATGGCTACACCTTC. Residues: CASSFQGFSNYGYTF.